Reported below is one T cell receptor (beta chain). This same CDR3 is encoded by further DNA sequences in the sample. In terms of age and location, participants ranged from about 18 to 89 years and lived in about 25 US areas. Per the study methods: Reference gene primer amplification gave estimated nucleated cell counts. The protocol was immunoSEQ multiplex PCR, while the TCRdb copy is restricted to in-frame clones and leaves out a portion. V, J and clone size derive from that table, while D and trimming were established from the DNA sequence. This sample has some 200,000 clones, with roughly four fifths found just once. This sample stems from a study of blood T cell repertoires in COVID-19. Germline CDR1 and CDR2: SGHTA and FQGTGA. V was pared by 5 bases and J by 1 base, with 3 bases of the junction left unmatched. The CDR3 is 14 amino acids.

What was sequenced was PBMCs or T cells enriched from blood (not recorded which). This TCR came from a man aged 35-49 years who had recovered from COVID-19. The rearrangement joins TRBV7-3 to TRBJ2-3; TRBD2 matches 7 bases. The CDR3 DNA reads TGTGCCAGCAGCCCTGGGGGGGGCACAGATACGCAGTATTTT. Translated, it gives CASSPGGGTDTQYF.